The 3 T cell receptor beta chains in this list originate from one sample, sequenced in a study of blood T cell repertoires in COVID-19. The repertoire was sequenced with immunoSEQ multiplex PCR; TCRdb's copy has only in-frame clones and lacks some. The sample gives 140,000 to 150,000 clones, 65% to 85% of which show up once; approximately 5% is in the top ten. Sequencing was performed on peripheral blood. These receptor sequences come from a woman aged 45-65 years with acute or convalescent COVID-19.

CDR3 sequence reads: CASSLAGIYTEAFF. The CDR3 nucleotides read TGCGCCAGCAGCTTGGCCGGGATCTACACTGAAGCTTTCTTT. V usage is TRBV5-1 and J usage is TRBJ1-1; D is unresolved. Germline V gene data show CDR1 as SGHRS and CDR2 as YFSETQ. Trimming removed 0 bases from V and 3 bases from J, with 9 bases in between. The CDR3 extends over 14 amino acids.

Regarding this clone: The identical CDR3 is also encoded by other nucleotide sequences in the sample. The V call is TRBV2, the J call TRBJ1-1; D is ambiguous. V lost 4 bases and J 7 bases, leaving 4 bases between the germline ends. The germline V gene has CDR1 SNHLY and CDR2 FYNNEI. This CDR3 spans 10 amino acids. This CDR3 is CASSVGEAFF. For the CDR3, the DNA is TGTGCCAGCAGTGTCGGTGAAGCTTTCTTT. Filled out from reference TRBV2 and TRBJ1-1, the complete variable domain reads EPEVTQTPSHQVTQMGQEVILRCVPISNHLYFYWYRQILGQKVEFLVSFYNNEISEKSEIFDDQFSVERPDGSNFTLKIRSTKLEDSAMYFCASSVGEAFFGQGTRLTVV.

The V and J genes are TRBV10-3 and TRBJ2-1, with 10 bases aligning to TRBD1. This CDR3 comprises 17 residues. Germline CDR1 reads ENHRY; CDR2 reads SYGVKD. V gave up 0 bases and J gave up 4 bases; unmatched junction bases: 6. This chain's CDR3 is CAISESGTGERYNEQFF. CDR3 in DNA: TGTGCCATCAGTGAGTCGGGGACAGGGGAGAGGTACAATGAGCAGTTCTTC.